The 22 T cell receptor beta chains given below trace back to one sample, sequenced in a study of blood T cell repertoires in COVID-19 (dated by TCRdb to 2018 to 2020). Library construction relied on the immunoSEQ multiplex PCR assay. Here the immuneACCESS table is served through TCRdb, limited to in-frame sequences with V and J called. Missing clones are a known gap in these copies; in checked studies unresolved V genes cover under half, and the rest lacks a known reason. In this sample the table shows about 140,000 clones, roughly 80% of which occur a single time. Together, the top ten hold approximately 6.1% of the sample. The material sequenced was peripheral blood. Receptors originate from a human donor in a cohort sampled during active COVID-19.

This clone was seen more than once but under ten times. This sequence joins TRBV25-1 and TRBJ2-2; unclear D gene. Looked up from germline, CDR1 is MGHDK and CDR2 is SYGVNS. Trimming left V 0 bases short and J 4 bases short, with 9 bases between. There are 15 residues in the CDR3. In nucleotides, the CDR3 is TGTGCCAGCAGTGAATATGGCATAGCCACCGGGGAGCTGTTTTTT. This codes for CASSEYGIATGELFF.

V and J are TRBV3-1 (or the pseudogene TRBV3-2) and TRBJ2-5, with 11 nucleotides matching TRBD2. Germline CDR1 is LGHDT and CDR2 is YNNKEL (reference sequence). This CDR3 contains 14 residues. The J segment lost 5 bases and the V segment lost 4 bases, leaving 3 bases of the junction unmatched. In nucleotides, the CDR3 is TGTGCCAGCAGCCCTAGCGGGGGGTGGGAGACCCAGTACTTC. This codes for CASSPSGGWETQYF.

J is TRBJ2-1 and V is TRBV13; 7 nucleotides match TRBD1. The CDR3 has 14 residues. CDR1 is PRHDT, CDR2 FYEKMQ, per germline (reference sequence). Trimming cost V 3 bases and J 7 bases; bases outside gene matches: 6. The DNA for the CDR3 is TGTGCCAGCAGCTTCGGGGCCAGGGGGAATGAGCAGTTCTTC. Protein product: CASSFGARGNEQFF.

V is TRBV4-2 and J is TRBJ2-7; 10 bases map to TRBD1. V shed 1 base and J 5 bases; nucleotides not matched to a gene: 8. Germline values: CDR1 LGHNA, CDR2 YNFKEQ. The CDR3 length is 16 residues. CDR3 coding DNA: TGTGCCAGCAGCCAAGGAAGGGGACAGGGGAGTAACGAGCAGTACTTC. Its protein product is CASSQGRGQGSNEQYF.

The J gene is TRBJ2-4, the V gene TRBV7-9, with D perhaps matching TRBD2 (6 bases). The CDR3 sequence is 15 residues long. Germline V CDR1 and CDR2: SEHNR, FQNEAQ (reference sequence). The V end was cut by 6 bases, the J end by 0 bases, with 12 bases between. CDR3 sequence (DNA): TGTGCCAGCAGTCCGGAGGGGCTAGCCAAAAACATTCAGTACTTC. It is translated as CASSPEGLAKNIQYF. Filled out from reference TRBV7-9 and TRBJ2-4, the complete variable domain reads DTGVSQNPRHKITKRGQNVTFRCDPISEHNRLYWYRQTLGQGPEFLTYFQNEAQLEKSRLLSDRFSAERPKGSFSTLEIQRTEQGDSAMYLCASSPEGLAKNIQYFGAGTRLSVL.

The gene calls are TRBV5-4 and TRBJ1-6; D is uncertain. The V gene's germline CDR1 is SGHNT and CDR2 YYREEE (reference sequence). There are 14 residues in the CDR3. V was clipped by 0 bases and J by 9 bases, with 10 bases between them. The CDR3 DNA sequence: TGTGCCAGCAGCTTGGAAGGGAGGAGTTCACCCCTCCACTTT. Encoded protein: CASSLEGRSSPLHF.

This chain links TRBV19 with TRBJ1-3, with D perhaps matching TRBD1 (5 bases). The CDR3 is 16 residues long. Germline CDR1 reads LNHDA; CDR2 reads SQIVND (reference sequence). Trimming shortened V by 7 bases and J by 0 bases, and 16 bases separated the two germline ends. DNA of the CDR3: TGTGCCAGTATCCCCCAGGGATTTTCCTCTGGAAACACCATATATTTT. This translates into CASIPQGFSSGNTIYF.

This clone was observed a single time. The chain uses TRBV3-1 (or the pseudogene TRBV3-2) and TRBJ2-2, with 7 bases aligning to TRBD1. The CDR3 extends over 15 amino acids. CDR1 LGHDT and CDR2 YNNKEL come from the germline V gene (reference sequence). The J segment lost 5 bases and the V segment lost 4 bases, leaving 7 bases of the junction unmatched. CDR3 loop: CASSPWAGGTGELFF. The CDR3 DNA reads TGTGCCAGCAGCCCATGGGCAGGGGGTACCGGGGAGCTGTTTTTT.

The V gene is TRBV2, the J gene TRBJ1-1; 10 nucleotides agree with TRBD1. Germline-derived CDR1 and CDR2 are SNHLY and FYNNEI. CDR3 length: 14 amino acids. Unmatched junction bases numbered 12, after V lost 7 bases and J lost 10 bases. The DNA of the CDR3 is TGTGCCAGCAAACCGGGACAGGGGATTTTCGGAGCTTTCTTT. Protein: CASKPGQGIFGAFF.

The rearrangement joins TRBV3-1 (or the pseudogene TRBV3-2) to TRBJ2-7; TRBD2 matches at 11 bases. The CDR3 has 17 amino acids. V lost 1 base to trimming and J lost 1 base; unmatched junction nucleotides: 6. CDR1 is LGHDT and CDR2 is YNNKEL in the germline V gene (reference sequence). CDR3 bases: TGTGCCAGCAGCCAAGGACTAGCGGGGTTTGTTTCCTACGAGCAGTACTTC. Amino acids: CASSQGLAGFVSYEQYF.

J is TRBJ1-4 and V is TRBV7-2; no clear D gene. Germline V lookup: CDR1 SGHTA, CDR2 FQGNSA. The CDR3 is made up of 15 amino acids. V was shortened by 6 bases and J by 1 base, with 12 bases between the two germline ends. The CDR3 loop reads CASSIGGVTNEKLFF. In nucleotides, the CDR3 is TGTGCCAGCAGTATAGGCGGGGTAACTAATGAAAAACTGTTTTTT.

This rearrangement joins TRBV2 to TRBJ2-1, with D possibly TRBD1 on 6 matching bases. V shed 6 bases and J shed 1 base, with 13 bases lying between them. Germline assignment: CDR1 SNHLY and CDR2 FYNNEI. The CDR3 covers 15 residues. DNA for the CDR3: TGTGCCAGCAGCTCCAGGGGCCCTTCCTACAATGAGCAGTTCTTC. Protein: CASSSRGPSYNEQFF. Full variable domain (outside the CDR3, taken from reference TRBV2 and TRBJ2-1): EPEVTQTPSHQVTQMGQEVILRCVPISNHLYFYWYRQILGQKVEFLVSFYNNEISEKSEIFDDQFSVERPDGSNFTLKIRSTKLEDSAMYFCASSSRGPSYNEQFFGPGTRLTVL.

This chain joins TRBV7-2 and TRBJ2-5; TRBD1 agrees at 10 bases. After removal of 5 bases from V and 2 bases from J, the junction contained 2 bases not matched to a gene. The germline V gene encodes CDR1 SGHTA and CDR2 FQGNSA. This CDR3 spans 14 amino acids. The CDR3 DNA follows: TGTGCCAGCAGCCCGGACAGGGGGCAAGAGACCCAGTACTTC. Protein: CASSPDRGQETQYF.

This chain links TRBV19 with TRBJ2-5; TRBD2 agrees at 8 bases. This CDR3 has 16 amino acids. Germline CDR1 LNHDA, CDR2 SQIVND (reference sequence). V shed 1 base and J 3 bases; nucleotides not matched to a gene: 7. The CDR3 DNA is TGTGCCAGTAGTATAGGGGAGGGACTAGGGGAAGAGACCCAGTACTTC. This sequence encodes CASSIGEGLGEETQYF.

This rearrangement joins TRBV2 to TRBJ2-7; 11 nucleotides agree with TRBD1. The trim removed 2 bases at V and 0 bases at J, leaving 9 bases unmatched. The length of the CDR3 is 18 residues. Germline assignment: CDR1 SNHLY and CDR2 FYNNEI. The CDR3 region has the DNA TGTGCCAGCAGTGAAATGTCGGCCGGGACAGGGGGCTCCTACGAGCAGTACTTC. This encodes CASSEMSAGTGGSYEQYF.

The chain couples TRBV19 to TRBJ2-7; D is ambiguous. The CDR3 consists of 12 residues. Trimming pared 11 bases from V and 3 bases from J, leaving 14 bases between. In germline, CDR1 is LNHDA, CDR2 SQIVND (reference sequence). The CDR3 bases are TGTGCCGTCGGTCTGGTCAACTACGAGCAGTACTTC. The encoded protein is CAVGLVNYEQYF.

The count of this clone is one. This chain uses TRBV3-1 (or the pseudogene TRBV3-2) with TRBJ2-7; unclear D gene. V dropped 0 bases and J dropped 3 bases, with 12 bases sitting between them. This CDR3 spans 15 amino acids. Per germline, CDR1 LGHDT and CDR2 YNNKEL (reference sequence). The DNA of the CDR3 is TGTGCCAGCAGCCAAGATGTTACATCATACTACGAGCAGTACTTC. Its translation is CASSQDVTSYYEQYF.

This rearrangement joins TRBV3-1 (or the pseudogene TRBV3-2) to TRBJ2-1; 7 bases map to TRBD1. V shed 1 base, J shed 8 bases, and the junction held 5 bases outside the gene matches. The CDR3 runs to 14 residues. Germline loops: CDR1 LGHDT, CDR2 YNNKEL (reference sequence). CDR3 bases: TGTGCCAGCAGCCAAGTGGAAGGGGGCTATGAGCAGTTCTTC. As protein: CASSQVEGGYEQFF.

The gene calls are TRBV19 and TRBJ2-3, with 9 bases that match TRBD1. The CDR3 consists of 19 residues. V gave up 5 bases and J gave up 0 bases; unmatched junction bases: 15. Per germline, CDR1 LNHDA and CDR2 SQIVND (reference sequence). The CDR3, as DNA: TGTGCCAGTAGTCGCCCCGACAGGGGGTTCAGAAAAAGCACAGATACGCAGTATTTT. As protein: CASSRPDRGFRKSTDTQYF.

The chain links TRBV15 to TRBJ1-2; maybe TRBD1 (5 bases). The CDR3 spans 13 residues. The germline V gene has CDR1 LNHNV and CDR2 YYDKDF (reference sequence). V lost 1 base and J 4 bases, leaving 7 bases between the germline ends. The chain's CDR3 is CATSRGQTYGYTF. The CDR3 DNA reads as TGTGCCACCAGCAGAGGACAGACCTATGGCTACACCTTC.

The J gene is TRBJ2-3, the V gene TRBV5-1; 12 nucleotides match TRBD1. The CDR3 length is 15 residues. Germline CDR1 and CDR2: SGHRS and YFSETQ. V lost 3 bases, J lost 6 bases, and 5 bases stayed unmatched. The CDR3 coding sequence is TGCGCCAGCAGCTCGGGACAGGGGGCCGGCGATACGCAGTATTTT. Translating it yields CASSSGQGAGDTQYF.

This rearrangement joins TRBV19 to TRBJ2-1; TRBD2 matches at 15 bases. Germline CDR1 LNHDA, CDR2 SQIVND (reference sequence). The CDR3 extends over 16 amino acids. With 7 bases clipped from V and 6 bases from J, the junction kept 7 bases outside the gene matches. The CDR3 spells CASKGTSGGPGNEQFF. The CDR3 DNA reads TGTGCCAGTAAGGGGACTAGCGGGGGGCCAGGCAATGAGCAGTTCTTC.